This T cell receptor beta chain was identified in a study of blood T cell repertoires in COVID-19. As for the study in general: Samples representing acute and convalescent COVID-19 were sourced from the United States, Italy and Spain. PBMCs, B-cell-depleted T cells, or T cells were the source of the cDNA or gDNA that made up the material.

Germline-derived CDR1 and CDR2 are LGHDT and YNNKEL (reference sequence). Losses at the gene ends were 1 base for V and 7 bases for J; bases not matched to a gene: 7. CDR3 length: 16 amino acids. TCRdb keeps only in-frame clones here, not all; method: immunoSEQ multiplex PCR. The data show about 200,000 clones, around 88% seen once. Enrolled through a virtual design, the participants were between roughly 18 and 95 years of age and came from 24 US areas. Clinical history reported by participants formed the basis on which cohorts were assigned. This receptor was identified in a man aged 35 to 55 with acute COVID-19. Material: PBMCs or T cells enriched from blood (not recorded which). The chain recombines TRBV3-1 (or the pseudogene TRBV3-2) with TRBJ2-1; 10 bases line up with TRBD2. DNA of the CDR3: TGTGCCAGCAGCCAAGTCCTAGCGGGAGAAGGGAATGAGCAGTTCTTC. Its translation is CASSQVLAGEGNEQFF.